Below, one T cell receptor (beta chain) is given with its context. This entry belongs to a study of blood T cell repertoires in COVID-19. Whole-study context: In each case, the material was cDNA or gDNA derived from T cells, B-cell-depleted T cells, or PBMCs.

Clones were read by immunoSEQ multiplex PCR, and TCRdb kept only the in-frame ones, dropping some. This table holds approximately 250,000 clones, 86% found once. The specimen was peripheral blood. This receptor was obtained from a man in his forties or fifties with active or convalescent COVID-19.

In DNA form, the CDR3 reads TGTGCCAGCAGTTGGTCTACGGTCGGGGACACTGAAGCTTTCTTT. Translated, it gives CASSWSTVGDTEAFF. The chain has TRBV6-5 and TRBJ1-1; D remains unclear. The CDR3 contains 15 residues. V shed 4 bases and J shed 3 bases, with 15 bases lying between them. CDR1 and CDR2 from the germline V gene are MNHEY and SVGAGI.